This TCR beta chain was captured in a study of blood T cell repertoires in COVID-19. Study information: The United States, Italy and Spain provided the acute and convalescent COVID-19 samples. T cells, B-cell-depleted T cells, or PBMCs provided the cDNA or gDNA that served as material.

Losses at the gene ends were 3 bases for V and 4 bases for J; bases not matched to a gene: 16. Germline assignment: CDR1 SGDLS and CDR2 YYNGEE. The length of the CDR3 is 18 residues. In the original processing: How many nucleated cells were present was estimated from reference gene primer amplification. Sequencing was performed with immunoSEQ multiplex PCR; in TCRdb, only in-frame clones are kept and a portion is missing. The V and J calls and clone size come from that table; D and trimming were worked out from the DNA. The table includes under 200,000 clones, approximately 87% detected once. Source material: peripheral blood. The V call is TRBV9, the J call TRBJ2-3; 8 nucleotides align to TRBD1. This receptor was obtained from a middle-aged man with active or convalescent COVID-19. The CDR3 region has the DNA TGTGCCAGCAGCGATAGTTTCGGACAGGGAGCCCTCCCAGATACGCAGTATTTT. Protein sequence: CASSDSFGQGALPDTQYF.